The sequence of this T cell receptor (beta chain) was determined in a study of PD-1 blockade in mismatch repair-deficient tumors. This clone was seen only a few times. Mismatch repair deficiency was confirmed in all patients, by PCR or immunohistochemistry. Trimming stripped 6 bases from V and 5 bases from J, with 23 bases between. The CDR3 runs 16 residues. Germline loops: CDR1 MGHDK, CDR2 SYGVNS. Sequenced by immunoSEQ multiplex PCR; TCRdb stores in-frame clones only, minus some. The profile shows about 68,000 clones, approximately 80% of them singletons. The chain is built from TRBV25-1 and TRBJ2-7, with a possible D match to TRBD2 (5 bases). The TCR comes from an adult with mismatch repair-deficient cancer. The source material was peripheral blood, sampled 2 weeks after starting pembrolizumab. CDR3 in DNA: TGTGCCAGCAGCCCGAATCTAGCCGGAGGATGGAACGAGCAGTACTTC. Translating gives CASSPNLAGGWNEQYF.